These 25 T cell receptor beta chains were sequenced from one sample in a study of tissue T cells after allogeneic stem cell transplantation. TCRdb's table, derived via immunoSEQ multiplex PCR, lists solely in-frame clones and lacks some. The table includes 8,500 to 10,000 clones, 56% detected once. Here the sequenced sample was tissue from the jejunum, taken at autopsy. The receptors here all came from a female donor aged 60 or older with lung cancer.

The CDR3 sequence: CASSLTGQRTNSPLHF. The CDR3 DNA is TGTGCCAGCAGCTTAACGGGACAGAGGACTAATTCACCCCTCCACTTT. The chain carries TRBV7-3 and TRBJ1-6, with 7 bases identical to TRBD1. With V trimmed by 0 bases and J by 6 bases, 5 bases remained unmatched. Germline assignment: CDR1 SGHTA and CDR2 FQGTGA. The CDR3 contains 16 residues. Based on the CDR3 plus reference TRBV7-3 and TRBJ1-6, the full variable domain is GAGVSQTPSNKVTEKGKYVELRCDPISGHTALYWYRQSLGQGPEFLIYFQGTGAADDSGLPNDRFFAVRPEGSVSTLKIQRTERGDSAVYLCASSLTGQRTNSPLHFGNGTRLTVT.

This clone is termed medium-sized. The genes are TRBV5-5 and TRBJ2-5; 8 bases are shared with TRBD2. V gave up 3 bases and J gave up 1 base; unmatched junction bases: 5. Germline CDR1 SGHKS, CDR2 YYEKEE (reference sequence). The CDR3 has 15 residues. CDR3 protein: CASSSRGVAQETQYF. In nucleotides, the CDR3 is TGTGCCAGCAGCTCGCGGGGGGTTGCCCAAGAGACCCAGTACTTC.

The chain has TRBV2 and TRBJ1-2, with 12 bases fitting TRBD1. With V trimmed by 9 bases and J by 5 bases, 7 bases remained unmatched. The CDR3 is 14 amino acids. Per germline, CDR1 SNHLY and CDR2 FYNNEI. The CDR3 DNA reads TGTGCCAGTTCCGGGACAGGGGGCAAATATGGCTACACCTTC. This gives the protein CASSGTGGKYGYTF.

This clone was recorded a few times. The rearrangement uses TRBV7-2 and TRBJ2-5; either TRBD1 or TRBD2 may fit D (5 bases each). Germline V CDR1 and CDR2: SGHTA, FQGNSA. V dropped 3 bases and J dropped 5 bases, with 10 bases sitting between them. The CDR3 is 13 amino acids. CDR3 sequence (DNA): TGTGCCAGCAGCTTTAACTGGGGGGAGACCCAGTACTTC. This encodes CASSFNWGETQYF.

V usage is TRBV3-1 (or the pseudogene TRBV3-2) and J usage is TRBJ2-1; 16 bases agree with TRBD2. The CDR3 loop spans 16 amino acids. In germline, CDR1 is LGHDT, CDR2 YNNKEL (reference sequence). V was pared by 1 base and J by 15 bases, with 9 bases of the junction left unmatched. CDR3 nucleotide sequence: TGTGCCAGCAGCCAAGTGGGACTAGCGGGAGGGGGAAGGCTGTTCTTC. Protein sequence: CASSQVGLAGGGRLFF.

The genes are TRBV9 and TRBJ2-6; a weak D match, TRBD1 (6 bases). The CDR3 has 17 amino acids. Between the trimmed V and J ends, which lost 0 bases and 4 bases, there was a span of 14 bases. Germline V gives CDR1 SGDLS, CDR2 YYNGEE. The CDR3 reads CASSVDYLGAGANVLTF. As DNA, the CDR3 is TGTGCCAGCAGCGTAGATTATTTGGGGGCAGGGGCCAACGTCCTGACTTTC.

The V call is TRBV11-2, the J call TRBJ2-1; D unresolved. V lost 6 bases and J lost 0, with 24 bases in between. The germline gives CDR1 SGHAT, CDR2 FQNNGV. The CDR3 length is 19 residues. CDR3 amino acids: CASSQTRRLSSSSYNEQFF. Written as DNA, the CDR3 is TGTGCCAGCAGTCAAACCCGGCGCCTATCCTCTAGCTCCTACAATGAGCAGTTCTTC.

V and J are TRBV11-2 and TRBJ1-1; D gene unclear. V lost 3 bases, J lost 1 base, and 12 bases lay in between. There are 15 residues in the CDR3. Germline V gene lookup returns CDR1 SGHAT and CDR2 FQNNGV. The CDR3 reads CASSFDLTKNTEAFF. The CDR3 nucleotides are TGTGCCAGCAGCTTTGACCTTACCAAGAACACTGAAGCTTTCTTT.

The chain links TRBV6-5 to TRBJ2-7, with 10 bases that match TRBD1. Germline V gene lookup returns CDR1 MNHEY and CDR2 SVGAGI. V trimming: 8 bases; J trimming: 2 bases; junction bases outside the gene matches: 9. The CDR3 contains 15 residues. CDR3 coding DNA: TGTGCCAGCCTTCAAACCGGGACAGGGGCCTACGAGCAGTACTTC. This gives the protein CASLQTGTGAYEQYF.

Relative to its sample, this clone is medium-sized. This chain links TRBV6-2 or TRBV6-3 with TRBJ2-5; TRBD2 might be the D (5 bases). The V end was cut by 2 bases, the J end by 5 bases, with 15 bases between. The CDR3 spans 15 residues. Germline V gene data show CDR1 as MNHEY and CDR2 as SVGEGT. The CDR3 nucleotides read TGTGCCAGCAGTTACGGGCGGCGGGTTCCGGAGACCCAGTACTTC. Amino acid sequence: CASSYGRRVPETQYF.

The gene calls are TRBV5-1 and TRBJ2-7; D may be TRBD1 (6 bases). The CDR3 is 14 residues long. V lost 4 bases, J lost 5 bases, and 16 bases lay in between. Germline CDR1 reads SGHRS; CDR2 reads YFSETQ. The CDR3 reads CASSPGAPVDEQYF. As DNA, the CDR3 is TGCGCCAGCAGCCCAGGGGCCCCGGTTGACGAGCAGTACTTC.

The J gene is TRBJ1-1, the V gene TRBV5-1, with D unresolved. The germline gives CDR1 SGHRS, CDR2 YFSETQ. The CDR3 is 11 amino acids. The V end was cut by 4 bases, the J end by 9 bases, with 10 bases between. CDR3 amino acids: CASSDYWKAFF. For the CDR3, the DNA is TGCGCCAGCAGCGATTACTGGAAAGCTTTCTTT.

The chain combines TRBV5-1 with TRBJ1-4; possibly TRBD1 for D (5 bases). CDR3 length: 14 residues. Trimming removed 4 bases at V and 10 bases at J, with 17 bases between. Germline V lookup: CDR1 SGHRS, CDR2 YFSETQ. CDR3 DNA: TGCGCCAGCAGCAACTACCGGGACCGAAGAAAACTGTTTTTT. It yields the protein CASSNYRDRRKLFF.

This chain uses TRBV19 with TRBJ2-1, with D maybe TRBD2 (6 bases). V dropped 10 bases and J dropped 0 bases, with 19 bases sitting between them. The CDR3 length is 16 residues. The germline V gene has CDR1 LNHDA and CDR2 SQIVND (reference sequence). For the CDR3, the DNA is TGTGCCACTAAGCCGGGGTCCGGGAGCTCCTACAATGAGCAGTTCTTC. It encodes CATKPGSGSSYNEQFF.

The chain joins TRBV5-4 to TRBJ2-5, with D perhaps TRBD1 or TRBD2 (6 bases each). The germline V gene encodes CDR1 SGHNT and CDR2 YYREEE (reference sequence). Deletions cut 1 base from V and 5 bases from J, with 21 bases between. The CDR3 extends over 17 amino acids. The CDR3 coding sequence is TGTGCCAGCAGCTTGACTCGCCTTAGCGGAGGGGGGGAGACCCAGTACTTC. Translating it yields CASSLTRLSGGGETQYF. The variable domain in full, with the rest retrieved from reference TRBV5-4 and TRBJ2-5, is ETGVTQSPTHLIKTRGQQVTLRCSSQSGHNTVSWYQQALGQGPQFIFQYYREEENGRGNFPPRFSGLQFPNYSSELNVNALELDDSALYLCASSLTRLSGGGETQYFGPGTRLLVL.

This clone is medium-sized by share. The CDR3 sequence: CASRGYVENGAQHF. The CDR3 coding sequence is TGTGCCAGTAGGGGCTACGTGGAGAATGGGGCCCAGCATTTT. The chain joins TRBV19 to TRBJ1-5; no clear D. CDR3 length: 14 amino acids. Germline CDR1 is LNHDA and CDR2 is SQIVND (reference sequence). Trimming left V 6 bases short and J 11 bases short, with 20 bases between.

This clone was seen more than once but under ten times. The chain joins TRBV5-1 to TRBJ2-7; 10 nucleotides align to TRBD2. V trimming: 0 bases; J trimming: 2 bases; junction bases outside the gene matches: 14. CDR1 SGHRS and CDR2 YFSETQ come from the germline V gene. This CDR3 is built from 19 residues. CDR3 DNA sequence: TGCGCCAGCAGCTTGGGGTGGGCCCTAGCGGGAGCGAGAACCTACGAGCAGTACTTC. As protein: CASSLGWALAGARTYEQYF.

This clone was picked up a small number of times. The CDR3 DNA is TGTGCCAGTAGTACTGCCGCGGTTACCTGGGAGACCCAGTACTTC. Protein: CASSTAAVTWETQYF. This chain joins TRBV19 and TRBJ2-5; unclear D gene. CDR3 size: 15 residues. In germline, CDR1 is LNHDA, CDR2 SQIVND (reference sequence). The V end lost 4 bases, the J end lost 5 bases, and 17 bases lay between the germline ends.

Note on this clone: The junction departs from the called germline gene at one end, perhaps through a read error. The chain has TRBV5-1 and TRBJ2-3, with TRBD2 matching 13 bases. This CDR3 spans 13 amino acids. Germline V lookup: CDR1 SGHRS, CDR2 YFSETQ. The chain's CDR3 is CASSAGAGTSGTF. CDR3 DNA sequence: TGCGCCAGCAGCGCCGGCGCCGGGACTAGCGGGACTTTT.

The genes are TRBV9 and TRBJ2-2; D may match TRBD1 or TRBD2 (6 bases each). The V end lost 5 bases, the J end lost 4 bases, and 12 bases lay between the germline ends. This CDR3 region has 14 residues. Germline V CDR1 and CDR2: SGDLS, YYNGEE. In DNA form, the CDR3 reads TGTGCCAGCAGGTCCGGGGGCATCACCGGGGAGCTGTTTTTT. Amino acids: CASRSGGITGELFF.

The chain combines TRBV7-2 with TRBJ2-7; 7 bases fit TRBD1. The V segment lost 4 bases and the J segment 3 bases; nucleotides outside the gene matches: 12. The CDR3 is 16 residues long. The germline CDR1 and CDR2 sequences are SGHTA and FQGNSA. Here the CDR3 reads CASSSWGRRDSYEQYF. The CDR3 bases are TGTGCCAGCAGCTCCTGGGGACGAAGGGACAGCTACGAGCAGTACTTC.

This clone was observed a few times. V usage is TRBV18 and J usage is TRBJ1-2; D is unresolved. The CDR3 sequence is 13 residues long. Germline V gives CDR1 KGHSH, CDR2 LQKENI. Trimming removed 2 bases at V and 2 bases at J, with 6 bases between. The CDR3 nucleotides read TGTGCCAGCTCACCAACAGCAAACTATGGCTACACCTTC. Protein sequence: CASSPTANYGYTF.

This chain uses TRBV9 with TRBJ1-1; TRBD1 aligns across 7 bases. Germline V lookup: CDR1 SGDLS, CDR2 YYNGEE. This CDR3 region has 17 residues. The ends lost 3 bases at V and 7 bases at J; junction bases unmatched: 18. The CDR3 here is CASSAHFRTGRTHEAFF. Here the CDR3 DNA reads TGTGCCAGCAGCGCCCACTTTAGGACAGGACGAACGCATGAAGCTTTCTTT.

The CDR3 bases are TGCAGCGTTGAAGATCGTTACGGGCTCTATGGCTACACCTTC. Translation: CSVEDRYGLYGYTF. The chain carries TRBV29-1 and TRBJ1-2; D is unresolved. V lost 0 bases, J lost 4 bases, and 12 bases lay in between. Germline CDR1 SQVTM, CDR2 ANQGSEA. This CDR3 is 14 amino acids long.

The rearrangement links TRBV30 to TRBJ2-1; 8 bases are shared with TRBD2. In germline, CDR1 is GTSNPN, CDR2 SVGIG (reference sequence). The CDR3 is made up of 14 amino acids. V lost 0 bases to trimming and J lost 5 bases; unmatched junction nucleotides: 3. The CDR3 loop reads CAWSVAGVNNEQFF. The CDR3 bases are TGTGCCTGGAGTGTAGCGGGGGTTAACAATGAGCAGTTCTTC.